What follows are 17 T cell receptor beta chains derived from one specimen sequenced in a study of early T cells in non-severe SARS-CoV-2 infection. TCRdb redid the calling of the 5' RACE reads with MiXCR, one entry per CDR3 protein. The table lists tens of thousands of distinct CDR3 sequences, roughly 12% of them singletons. This specimen consisted of whole blood, obtained at baseline. The receptors stem from an adult who was a healthcare worker with PCR-confirmed SARS-CoV-2 infection or an uninfected control (not recorded which).

The table lists this clonotype with a few counts. CDR3 sequence (DNA): TGTGCCAGCAGTTCCGACGTTACAGGGCCTCAGCCCCAGCATTTT. It yields the protein CASSSDVTGPQPQHF. The genes are TRBV6-2 or TRBV6-3 and TRBJ1-5; D might be TRBD1 (6 bases). CDR1 is MNHEY and CDR2 is SVGEGT in the germline V gene. Trimming left V 4 bases short and J 6 bases short, with 16 bases between. CDR3 length: 15 amino acids.

This clonotype was counted between two and nine times. The chain links TRBV5-1 to TRBJ2-7; D remains unclear. Per germline, CDR1 SGHRS and CDR2 YFSETQ. The V gene lost 0 bases and the J gene lost 2 bases, with 9 bases spanning the gap. This CDR3 is built from 14 residues. CDR3 sequence: CASSLGTDTYEQYF. CDR3 DNA: TGCGCCAGCAGCTTGGGGACCGATACCTACGAGCAGTACTTC.

This clonotype was recorded at least ten times. This chain connects TRBV5-4 to TRBJ2-5; possible D gene TRBD2, 6 bases. The CDR3 is 13 residues long. Germline CDR1 SGHNT, CDR2 YYREEE (reference sequence). V was clipped by 4 bases and J by 5 bases, with 12 bases between them. CDR3 sequence: CASSREEQETQYF. Here the CDR3 DNA reads TGTGCCAGCAGCAGGGAGGAACAGGAGACCCAGTACTTC.

The V call is TRBV28, the J call TRBJ1-4, with no clear D. V was trimmed by 8 bases and J by 8 bases, leaving 9 bases between them. Germline lookup yields CDR1 MDHEN and CDR2 SYDVKM. This CDR3 contains 11 residues. The chain's CDR3 is CASEREEKLFF. The CDR3, as DNA: TGTGCCAGCGAGCGGGAGGAAAAACTGTTTTTT.

In its sample, this clonotype was seen a few times. The CDR3 region has the DNA TGTGCCAGCAGCTTTGGGGACAGTCCTAACTATGGCTACACCTTC. Translating it yields CASSFGDSPNYGYTF. V gene TRBV7-9 combines with J gene TRBJ1-2; TRBD1 matches 7 bases. This CDR3 has 15 amino acids. After removal of 3 bases from V and 0 bases from J, the junction contained 4 bases not matched to a gene. From germline, CDR1 is SEHNR and CDR2 FQNEAQ (reference sequence).

This clonotype came up many times. V gene TRBV9 combines with J gene TRBJ1-1; maybe TRBD1 (5 bases). Between the trimmed V and J ends, which lost 0 bases and 7 bases, there was a span of 16 bases. The CDR3 runs 15 residues. CDR1 SGDLS and CDR2 YYNGEE come from the germline V gene. CDR3 in amino acids: CASSVGVTATFEAFF. The CDR3 nucleotides read TGTGCCAGCAGCGTAGGGGTGACAGCGACTTTTGAAGCTTTCTTT.

The chain employs TRBV7-9 and TRBJ2-1; 8 bases fit TRBD1. Germline CDR1 reads SEHNR; CDR2 reads FQNEAQ (reference sequence). The CDR3 spans 16 residues. The ends lost 5 bases at V and 2 bases at J; junction bases unmatched: 8. CDR3: CASSLIQGATYNEQFF. CDR3 sequence (DNA): TGTGCCAGCAGCCTAATCCAGGGGGCAACCTACAATGAGCAGTTCTTC.

J is TRBJ1-1 and V is TRBV6-6; TRBD1 agrees at 7 bases. Germline CDR1 reads MNHNY; CDR2 reads SVGAGI (reference sequence). The length of the CDR3 is 13 residues. V lost 9 bases and J lost 1; bases outside the gene matches: 5. This CDR3 is CASPDRENTEAFF. In DNA form, the CDR3 reads TGTGCCAGTCCCGACAGGGAGAACACTGAAGCTTTCTTT.

This clonotype was observed a handful of times. This sequence joins TRBV29-1 and TRBJ2-3, with 8 bases matching TRBD2. The CDR3 length is 14 residues. Germline V gene data show CDR1 as SQVTM and CDR2 as ANQGSEA. The V and J ends lost 4 bases and 6 bases, in that order; junction bases with no gene match: 9. The CDR3 here is CSVGVTGGPDTQYF. The CDR3 nucleotides are TGCAGCGTTGGGGTCACGGGGGGGCCGGATACGCAGTATTTT.

In DNA form, the CDR3 reads TGTGCCAGCAGCCTTGGACACCTCACAGATACGCAGTATTTT. Translated, it gives CASSLGHLTDTQYF. This rearrangement joins TRBV7-6 to TRBJ2-3; D is possibly TRBD1 (5 bases). The ends were cut back, 5 bases at V and 2 bases at J, with 11 bases in the middle. Per the germline V gene, CDR1 is SGHVS and CDR2 is FNYEAQ. The CDR3 extends over 14 amino acids.

This clonotype was detected only a few times. The chain joins TRBV27 to TRBJ1-1, with D unclear. Trimming pared 8 bases from V and 0 bases from J, leaving 16 bases between. The CDR3 contains 15 residues. The germline V gene encodes CDR1 MNHEY and CDR2 SMNVEV (reference sequence). The CDR3 region is CASWGLWGLNTEAFF. In nucleotides, the CDR3 is TGTGCCAGCTGGGGTCTATGGGGTTTGAACACTGAAGCTTTCTTT.

This clonotype was seen at least ten times. This rearrangement joins TRBV5-6 to TRBJ2-3; maybe TRBD2 (7 bases). The CDR3 is made up of 16 amino acids. V lost 4 bases and J 5 bases, leaving 20 bases between the germline ends. Germline-derived CDR1 and CDR2 are SGHDT and YYEEEE. CDR3 in amino acids: CASSPGQRGGRDTQYF. The CDR3 DNA reads TGTGCCAGCAGCCCCGGACAGAGGGGAGGGAGAGATACGCAGTATTTT.

The chain joins TRBV20-1 to TRBJ1-1, with a weak D call TRBD1 (5 bases). From germline, CDR1 is DFQATT and CDR2 SNEGSKA (reference sequence). V lost 3 bases, J lost 2 bases, and 13 bases lay in between. The CDR3 length is 14 residues. CDR3 nucleotide sequence: TGCAGTGCTAGGGTAGGGGAGAGAAACACTGAAGCTTTCTTT. This encodes CSARVGERNTEAFF.

The chain couples TRBV20-1 to TRBJ1-6, with D tentatively TRBD1 (5 bases). Germline assignment: CDR1 DFQATT and CDR2 SNEGSKA (reference sequence). This CDR3 is built from 13 residues. The CDR3 region is CSLRDLDNSPLHF. The CDR3 coding sequence is TGCAGCCTCCGGGACCTAGATAATTCACCCCTCCACTTT.

This clonotype occurred a few times. Written as DNA, the CDR3 is TGCAGCGTTGAAGATCCGGCCAGCTACGAGCAGTACTTC. Translation: CSVEDPASYEQYF. V usage is TRBV29-1 and J usage is TRBJ2-7; D unclear. The CDR3 loop spans 13 amino acids. Trimming took 0 bases from V and 3 from J, leaving 9 bases between them. Germline lookup yields CDR1 SQVTM and CDR2 ANQGSEA.

This clonotype has at least ten counts. The V and J genes are TRBV27 and TRBJ2-3; D is unclear. The V and J ends lost 5 bases and 8 bases respectively, with 20 bases between them. Per germline, CDR1 MNHEY and CDR2 SMNVEV (reference sequence). The CDR3 runs 15 residues. The CDR3 sequence: CASSHPPDSSSTQYF. DNA of the CDR3: TGTGCCAGCAGTCACCCCCCGGATTCTTCCAGTACGCAGTATTTT.

In this sample, this clonotype turned up a few times. This chain connects TRBV6-2 or TRBV6-3 to TRBJ2-5, with D possibly TRBD2 on 6 matching bases. The CDR3 has 14 residues. The V and J ends lost 6 bases and 1 base respectively, with 12 bases between them. Germline V CDR1 and CDR2: MNHEY, SVGEGT. CDR3: CASRRTGSQETQYF. The CDR3 DNA sequence: TGTGCCAGCAGAAGAACCGGGAGCCAAGAGACCCAGTACTTC.